Many counts were recorded for the clone carrying this T cell receptor beta chain. This specimen comes from a study of T cells after posttransplantation cyclophosphamide. V was pared by 4 bases and J by 7 bases, with 13 bases between. This CDR3 comprises 13 residues. The germline V gene encodes CDR1 LNHDA and CDR2 SQIVND (reference sequence). Sequencing used immunoSEQ multiplex PCR; TCRdb keeps in-frame clones, though not all of them. The data show nearly 25,000 clones, with none appearing a single time. The source is a woman between 45 and 65 years old in good health, CMV-negative, and a related stem cell transplant donor. The material sequenced was PBMCs. The chain uses TRBV19 and TRBJ1-1; D unclear. Here the CDR3 reads CASSKDPSVEAFF. As DNA, the CDR3 is TGTGCCAGTAGTAAAGACCCGTCGGTTGAAGCTTTCTTT.